Shown below are 26 T cell receptor beta chains from a single sample sequenced in a study of blood T cell repertoires in COVID-19. Libraries were prepared by immunoSEQ multiplex PCR; TCRdb keeps only in-frame clonotypes and omits some of them. Seen here are 50,000 to 80,000 clones, roughly 91% observed once, and the top ten hold about a tenth. The sequencing sample was made of PBMCs or T cells enriched from blood (not recorded which). These receptors were collected from a woman aged 40 to 50 who had recovered from COVID-19.

The J gene is TRBJ2-5, the V gene TRBV5-1, with TRBD2 matching 8 bases. The V gene's germline CDR1 is SGHRS and CDR2 YFSETQ. CDR3 length: 15 residues. The trim removed 5 bases at V and 2 bases at J, leaving 8 bases unmatched. The CDR3, as DNA: TGCGCCAGCAGAGGAGCGGGGGCCTCACAAGAGACCCAGTACTTC. Residues: CASRGAGASQETQYF. Based on the CDR3 plus reference TRBV5-1 and TRBJ2-5, the full variable domain is KAGVTQTPRYLIKTRGQQVTLSCSPISGHRSVSWYQQTPGQGLQFLFEYFSETQRNKGNFPGRFSGRQFSNSRSEMNVSTLELGDSALYLCASRGAGASQETQYFGPGTRLLVL.

This clone is medium-sized (0.01 to 0.1%) in the sample. The V and J genes are TRBV10-3 and TRBJ1-5, with 7 bases lining up with TRBD1. J gave up 0 bases and V 10 bases, and 6 bases lay outside the gene matches. The CDR3 is 14 residues long. CDR1 ENHRY and CDR2 SYGVKD come from the germline V gene. The chain's CDR3 is CASDTGDSNQPQHF. CDR3 DNA sequence: TGTGCCAGCGACACAGGGGATAGCAATCAGCCCCAGCATTTT.

The J gene is TRBJ1-4, the V gene TRBV3-1 (or the pseudogene TRBV3-2), with a tentative D call TRBD1 (5 bases). The germline V gene has CDR1 LGHDT and CDR2 YNNKEL (reference sequence). The ends were cut back, 4 bases at V and 11 bases at J, with 14 bases in the middle. This CDR3 has 13 amino acids. CDR3 bases: TGTGCCAGCAGCCCTCCTGGTAACAGGAAACTGTTTTTT. This codes for CASSPPGNRKLFF.

As concerns this clone: Relative to the germline gene, one junction end is altered; a read error may explain this. The V and J genes are TRBV12-3 or TRBV12-4 and TRBJ1-2; TRBD1 agrees at 9 bases. The CDR3 is 13 residues long. The CDR3 sequence is CASSSGTGSSGNF. The CDR3 nucleotides read TGTGCCAGCAGTTCCGGGACAGGGAGCTCCGGTAACTTC.

This chain joins TRBV6-1 and TRBJ2-3; D unresolved. Trimming removed 1 base at V and 2 bases at J, with 7 bases between. This CDR3 has 14 residues. Germline V gene sequence: CDR1 MNHNS, CDR2 SASEGT. Here the CDR3 reads CASSEGPNTDTQYF. CDR3 DNA sequence: TGTGCCAGCAGTGAAGGGCCAAACACAGATACGCAGTATTTT.

CDR3 protein: CASSHGLTGQYTEAFF. DNA of the CDR3: TGTGCCAGCAGCCATGGGCTCACGGGACAGTACACTGAAGCTTTCTTT. This chain joins TRBV6-8 and TRBJ1-1; 7 nucleotides agree with TRBD1. V lost 6 bases to trimming and J lost 3 bases; unmatched junction nucleotides: 13. Looked up from germline, CDR1 is MNHGY and CDR2 is SAAAGT. The CDR3 is 16 residues long.

The rearrangement links TRBV5-1 to TRBJ1-2; no definite D call. The CDR3 spans 15 residues. The germline gives CDR1 SGHRS, CDR2 YFSETQ. The V and J ends lost 0 bases and 8 bases respectively, with 17 bases between them. CDR3 nucleotides: TGCGCCAGCAGCTTGGATTCTCCAGCGGTGAAGGGCTACACCTTC. This codes for CASSLDSPAVKGYTF.

This clone was seen a handful of times. This chain joins TRBV5-6 and TRBJ2-2; no clear D gene. The germline V gene has CDR1 SGHDT and CDR2 YYEEEE. Trimming pared 2 bases from V and 6 bases from J, leaving 11 bases between. This CDR3 contains 14 residues. The CDR3 spells CASSFSASPGELFF. The CDR3 DNA sequence: TGTGCCAGCAGCTTCTCCGCGTCCCCCGGGGAGCTGTTTTTT.

V is TRBV11-2 and J is TRBJ1-2; a weak D match, TRBD1 (5 bases). V was clipped by 5 bases and J by 8 bases, with 18 bases between them. The CDR3 consists of 14 residues. Germline V gene sequence: CDR1 SGHAT, CDR2 FQNNGV. CDR3 residues: CASSPEGHGPGYTF. The CDR3 DNA follows: TGTGCCAGCAGCCCCGAAGGACACGGGCCAGGCTACACCTTC.

CDR3 region: CASSLDLVGKTQYF. The CDR3 DNA is TGTGCCAGCAGCTTAGATCTCGTGGGCAAGACCCAGTACTTC. The genes are TRBV11-2 and TRBJ2-5; D not resolved. The CDR3 totals 14 residues. Germline CDR1 reads SGHAT; CDR2 reads FQNNGV. Trimming removed 0 bases at V and 6 bases at J, with 11 bases between. The whole variable domain, filled in from reference TRBV11-2 and TRBJ2-5, reads EAGVAQSPRYKIIEKRQSVAFWCNPISGHATLYWYQQILGQGPKLLIQFQNNGVVDDSQLPKDRFSAERLKGVDSTLKIQPAKLEDSAVYLCASSLDLVGKTQYFGPGTRLLVL.

This chain uses TRBV11-1 with TRBJ2-1; 9 bases are a match to TRBD1. The CDR3 totals 13 residues. Germline V CDR1 and CDR2: SGHAT, FQDESV (reference sequence). The junction had 9 bases not matched to a gene; V was cut back by 10 bases and J by 8 bases. The CDR3 here is CATGDRVIDEQFF. The CDR3 nucleotides are TGTGCCACGGGGGACAGGGTCATTGATGAGCAGTTCTTC.

The CDR3 protein is CASSEGTGQPQHF. The CDR3 nucleotides are TGTGCCAGCAGTGAGGGGACAGGACAGCCCCAGCATTTT. The V call is TRBV6-4, the J call TRBJ1-5; TRBD1 matches 8 bases. This CDR3 is built from 13 residues. Germline trimming cut 3 bases from V and 7 bases from J; bases unmatched to any gene: 2. Per germline, CDR1 MRHNA and CDR2 SNTAGT.

V is TRBV7-9 and J is TRBJ1-4; a weak D match, TRBD1 (6 bases). The V gene lost 2 bases and the J gene lost 5 bases, with 15 bases spanning the gap. CDR1 SEHNR and CDR2 FQNEAQ come from the germline V gene (reference sequence). The CDR3 runs to 16 residues. CDR3: CASSLRLQGRNEKLFF. In nucleotides, the CDR3 is TGTGCCAGCAGCTTAAGACTGCAGGGGCGAAATGAAAAACTGTTTTTT. The complete variable domain, with remaining parts taken from reference TRBV7-9 and TRBJ1-4, reads DTGVSQNPRHKITKRGQNVTFRCDPISEHNRLYWYRQTLGQGPEFLTYFQNEAQLEKSRLLSDRFSAERPKGSFSTLEIQRTEQGDSAMYLCASSLRLQGRNEKLFFGSGTQLSVL.

The chain couples TRBV7-9 to TRBJ2-5; 8 nucleotides align to TRBD2. This CDR3 comprises 14 residues. Germline V CDR1 and CDR2: SEHNR, FQNEAQ (reference sequence). J was trimmed by 5 bases and V by 5 bases; bases with no gene match: 7. For the CDR3, the DNA is TGTGCCAGCAGCCGCGGGGGGACCCCGGAGACCCAGTACTTC. It is translated as CASSRGGTPETQYF.

This clone came up once. The gene calls are TRBV28 and TRBJ2-7; D is unclear. The germline V gene encodes CDR1 MDHEN and CDR2 SYDVKM. This CDR3 region has 12 residues. The V end lost 8 bases, the J end lost 2 bases, and 10 bases lay between the germline ends. The CDR3 nucleotides are TGTGCCAGCTTGGCACCACCCTACGAGCAGTACTTC. Its translation: CASLAPPYEQYF.

The J gene is TRBJ2-7, the V gene TRBV5-1; TRBD1 agrees at 10 bases. V dropped 4 bases and J dropped 4; count of bases not matched to a gene: 5. Germline V gene sequence: CDR1 SGHRS, CDR2 YFSETQ. The CDR3 contains 14 residues. This CDR3 is CASSPRTGGYEQYF. CDR3 nucleotides: TGCGCCAGCAGCCCGAGGACAGGGGGATACGAGCAGTACTTC.

The genes are TRBV10-3 and TRBJ2-2; TRBD2 agrees at 7 bases. The V and J ends lost 8 bases and 1 base, in that order; junction bases with no gene match: 19. The CDR3 sequence is 19 residues long. Germline V gene sequence: CDR1 ENHRY, CDR2 SYGVKD. The CDR3 protein is CAIGGAFDFSSGNTGELFF. CDR3 nucleotides: TGTGCCATCGGAGGGGCCTTCGACTTTTCTAGCGGGAACACCGGGGAGCTGTTTTTT.

This chain connects TRBV27 to TRBJ2-7, with TRBD2 matching 7 bases. CDR3 length: 15 residues. The J segment lost 0 bases and the V segment lost 2 bases, leaving 4 bases of the junction unmatched. Looked up from germline, CDR1 is MNHEY and CDR2 is SMNVEV (reference sequence). As DNA, the CDR3 is TGTGCCAGCAGTTTAAGCGGGATAAGCTCCTACGAGCAGTACTTC. This sequence encodes CASSLSGISSYEQYF.

This sequence joins TRBV11-3 and TRBJ2-7, with a possible D match to TRBD1 (5 bases). The CDR3 sequence is 15 residues long. Deletions cut 5 bases from V and 0 bases from J, with 14 bases between. CDR1 is SGHNT, CDR2 YENEEA, per germline. The CDR3 bases are TGTGCCAGCAGCCCAAGGGGCCAACCCTCCTACGAGCAGTACTTC. It yields the protein CASSPRGQPSYEQYF.

The chain joins TRBV27 to TRBJ1-5; TRBD1 matches 9 bases. CDR1 MNHEY and CDR2 SMNVEV come from the germline V gene (reference sequence). The junction had 4 bases not matched to a gene; V was cut back by 6 bases and J by 4 bases. CDR3 length equals 14 residues. The CDR3 nucleotides are TGTGCCAGCAGGCGGACAGGGGCAAATCAGCCCCAGCATTTT. Translation: CASRRTGANQPQHF.

The chain links TRBV27 to TRBJ2-5; D remains ambiguous. Germline values: CDR1 MNHEY, CDR2 SMNVEV (reference sequence). The V end lost 0 bases, the J end lost 2 bases, and 7 bases lay between the germline ends. CDR3 size: 14 residues. The CDR3 DNA reads TGTGCCAGCAGTTTATCTGGCTGGCAAGAGACCCAGTACTTC. This gives the protein CASSLSGWQETQYF.

This clone showed up just once. V gene TRBV5-1 combines with J gene TRBJ2-3; 7 bases line up with TRBD1. This CDR3 contains 17 residues. Losses at the gene ends were 3 bases for V and 2 bases for J; bases not matched to a gene: 12. Germline CDR1 and CDR2: SGHRS and YFSETQ. The CDR3 here is CASSSLTTGAATDTQYF. The CDR3 bases are TGCGCCAGCAGCTCACTAACTACAGGGGCCGCCACAGATACGCAGTATTTT.

The genes are TRBV13 and TRBJ1-3; 8 nucleotides agree with TRBD1. This CDR3 is built from 17 residues. Looked up from germline, CDR1 is PRHDT and CDR2 is FYEKMQ (reference sequence). After removal of 3 bases from V and 0 bases from J, the junction contained 7 bases not matched to a gene. The CDR3 loop is CASSFLLDRASGNTIYF. CDR3 nucleotide sequence: TGTGCCAGCAGCTTCCTCTTGGACAGGGCCTCTGGAAACACCATATATTTT.

The chain employs TRBV27 and TRBJ1-4; maybe TRBD1 (5 bases). The CDR3 totals 15 residues. Per the germline V gene, CDR1 is MNHEY and CDR2 is SMNVEV (reference sequence). V gave up 5 bases and J gave up 0 bases, with 10 bases separating them. The CDR3 sequence: CASSGGLSTNEKLFF. The CDR3 region has the DNA TGTGCCAGCAGTGGGGGGTTGTCAACTAATGAAAAACTGTTTTTT.

The gene calls are TRBV19 and TRBJ1-5, with 8 positions matching TRBD1. The V and J ends lost 8 bases and 1 base, in that order; junction bases with no gene match: 7. Germline values: CDR1 LNHDA, CDR2 SQIVND (reference sequence). CDR3 length: 15 amino acids. The CDR3 spells CASHDRGRSNQPQHF. Here the CDR3 DNA reads TGTGCCAGTCACGACAGGGGTCGGAGCAATCAGCCCCAGCATTTT.

This CDR3 reads CASSSTGGANYGYTF. CDR3 DNA sequence: TGTGCCAGCAGCTCTACAGGGGGCGCGAACTATGGCTACACCTTC. The rearrangement links TRBV5-4 to TRBJ1-2, with 9 bases that match TRBD1. J gave up 2 bases and V 3 bases, and 5 bases lay outside the gene matches. The germline gives CDR1 SGHNT, CDR2 YYREEE (reference sequence). This CDR3 has 15 residues. Full variable domain (missing parts from reference TRBV5-4 and TRBJ1-2): ETGVTQSPTHLIKTRGQQVTLRCSSQSGHNTVSWYQQALGQGPQFIFQYYREEENGRGNFPPRFSGLQFPNYSSELNVNALELDDSALYLCASSSTGGANYGYTFGSGTRLTVV.